This note documents a single TCR beta chain sequence. The data were obtained in a study of blood T cell repertoires in COVID-19. Profiling relied on immunoSEQ multiplex PCR, and the TCRdb table lists in-frame clones only, not all of them. Found here are a few hundred thousand clones, around nine tenths of them singletons; the top ten hold around 0.84%. This clonotype was sampled from a man aged 25-45 years with acute or convalescent COVID-19. Sequenced input: peripheral blood.

The CDR3 region is CASSFVIGTANTEAFF. CDR3 in DNA: TGTGCCAGCAGCTTCGTTATCGGGACAGCTAACACTGAAGCTTTCTTT. The chain joins TRBV7-8 to TRBJ1-1; TRBD1 agrees at 7 bases. The CDR3 loop spans 16 amino acids. Trimming at V came to 3 bases and at J to 2 bases, leaving 9 bases not matched to a gene. Germline CDR1 SGHVS, CDR2 FQNEAQ.